Listed here are 14 T cell receptor beta chains from one sample, sequenced in a study of PD-1 and CTLA-4 blockade in melanoma. The table came from immunoSEQ multiplex PCR; TCRdb's copy has only in-frame clones and leaves some out. The sample includes about 29,000 clones, approximately 88% seen only once; the top ten take around 8.7%. Sequenced here: CD8+ T cells from peripheral blood, sampled before anti-PD-1 treatment. These TCRs come from a human donor with melanoma.

V and J are TRBV30 and TRBJ1-4; 8 bases are shared with TRBD1. Germline lookup yields CDR1 GTSNPN and CDR2 SVGIG (reference sequence). V lost 5 bases, J lost 4 bases, and 9 bases stayed unmatched. The CDR3 covers 15 residues. As DNA, the CDR3 is TGTGCCTGGGGCCTTGGGACAGGTGATAATGAAAAACTGTTTTTT. Amino acids: CAWGLGTGDNEKLFF.

This clone has just one count. This chain links TRBV15 with TRBJ2-7, with TRBD1 matching over 7 bases. With 2 bases clipped from V and 2 bases from J, the junction kept 3 bases outside the gene matches. The CDR3 runs to 14 residues. Germline-derived CDR1 and CDR2 are LNHNV and YYDKDF (reference sequence). The CDR3 sequence: CATSRTDRTYEQYF. CDR3 nucleotides: TGTGCCACCAGCAGAACGGACAGGACCTACGAGCAGTACTTC.

This clone was seen only once. The rearrangement links TRBV25-1 to TRBJ2-1; a weak D match, TRBD2 (5 bases). V was clipped by 6 bases and J by 6 bases, with 12 bases between them. Per germline, CDR1 MGHDK and CDR2 SYGVNS. The CDR3 covers 13 residues. The CDR3 nucleotides are TGTGCCAGCAGAACCAGCGGACTCAATGAGCAGTTCTTC. This encodes CASRTSGLNEQFF.

In nucleotides, the CDR3 is TGTGCCAGCAGCCAAGTAAAGCGGGGGAGGCAAGAGACCCAGTACTTC. Protein product: CASSQVKRGRQETQYF. The V call is TRBV3-1 (or the pseudogene TRBV3-2), the J call TRBJ2-5, with 8 bases matching TRBD2. Germline assignment: CDR1 LGHDT and CDR2 YNNKEL (reference sequence). Germline trimming cut 1 base from V and 2 bases from J; bases unmatched to any gene: 6. CDR3 length: 16 residues.

The V gene is TRBV5-5, the J gene TRBJ2-7, with 7 nucleotides matching TRBD1. CDR1 is SGHKS, CDR2 YYEKEE, per germline (reference sequence). V was pared by 6 bases and J by 2 bases, with 5 bases of the junction left unmatched. There are 13 residues in the CDR3. The CDR3 reads CASTTGQTYEQYF. As DNA, the CDR3 is TGTGCCAGCACCACGGGACAGACCTACGAGCAGTACTTC.

The rearrangement joins TRBV10-1 to TRBJ2-1; D is unclear. Trimming removed 8 bases from V and 6 bases from J, with 11 bases in between. The CDR3 totals 12 residues. Germline CDR1 reads WNHNN; CDR2 reads SYGVQD (reference sequence). The CDR3 loop is CASGVVANEQFF. CDR3 DNA sequence: TGCGCCAGCGGGGTGGTTGCCAATGAGCAGTTCTTC.

The V and J genes are TRBV9 and TRBJ1-4; D gene ambiguous. Trimming removed 1 base from V and 4 bases from J, with 14 bases in between. The CDR3 has 16 residues. CDR1 and CDR2 (germline): SGDLS, YYNGEE. CDR3: CASSVPRVSLNEKLFF. CDR3 nucleotides: TGTGCCAGCAGCGTACCCCGGGTCAGCCTTAATGAAAAACTGTTTTTT.

The chain uses TRBV11-2 and TRBJ2-1; 9 nucleotides agree with TRBD2. The germline V gene encodes CDR1 SGHAT and CDR2 FQNNGV. This CDR3 has 16 amino acids. After removal of 6 bases from V and 4 bases from J, the junction contained 10 bases not matched to a gene. CDR3 DNA sequence: TGTGCCAGCAGTAATAGTGTGCGGGAGGGATACAATGAGCAGTTCTTC. Protein sequence: CASSNSVREGYNEQFF.

The rearrangement joins TRBV14 to TRBJ2-1; D gene uncertain. The CDR3 contains 16 residues. Germline V gene lookup returns CDR1 SGHDN and CDR2 FVKESK. V was pared by 0 bases and J by 2 bases, with 11 bases between. CDR3 sequence (DNA): TGTGCCAGCAGCCAAGAGAACGAACTAACCTACAATGAGCAGTTCTTC. As protein: CASSQENELTYNEQFF. Complete variable domain (other parts from reference TRBV14 and TRBJ2-1): EAGVTQFPSHSVIEKGQTVTLRCDPISGHDNLYWYRRVMGKEIKFLLHFVKESKQDESGMPNNRFLAERTGGTYSTLKVQPAELEDSGVYFCASSQENELTYNEQFFGPGTRLTVL.

This chain connects TRBV2 to TRBJ1-1; D not resolved. Trimming cost V 2 bases and J 2 bases, with 9 bases left between them. CDR1 is SNHLY and CDR2 is FYNNEI in the germline V gene. This CDR3 region has 14 residues. The CDR3 is CASSERGSNTEAFF. CDR3 nucleotide sequence: TGTGCCAGCAGTGAACGGGGATCTAACACTGAAGCTTTCTTT.

The CDR3 sequence: CASSVVVGGPGESNQPQHF. CDR3 in DNA: TGTGCCAGCAGCGTAGTAGTTGGGGGGCCAGGTGAGAGCAATCAGCCCCAGCATTTT. The genes are TRBV9 and TRBJ1-5, with D possibly matching TRBD1 (6 bases). This CDR3 has 19 amino acids. CDR1 is SGDLS, CDR2 YYNGEE, per germline. V was cut by 0 bases and J by 1 base, with 20 bases left in between.

This chain uses TRBV12-3 or TRBV12-4 with TRBJ1-1; no clear D gene. Trimming stripped 7 bases from V and 8 bases from J, with 11 bases between. CDR3 length: 11 amino acids. The DNA for the CDR3 is TGTGCCAGCAAACGCAGTTCCGAAGCTTTCTTT. Encoded protein: CASKRSSEAFF.

V is TRBV19 and J is TRBJ2-7; D is possibly TRBD2 (5 bases). The CDR3 contains 13 residues. Germline V gene sequence: CDR1 LNHDA, CDR2 SQIVND (reference sequence). Trimming removed 1 base at V and 5 bases at J, with 9 bases between. The CDR3 sequence is CASSIVAGNEQYF. CDR3 DNA sequence: TGTGCCAGTAGTATAGTTGCCGGGAACGAGCAGTACTTC.

The chain has TRBV2 and TRBJ1-2, with D possibly being TRBD1 (5 bases). Germline CDR1 reads SNHLY; CDR2 reads FYNNEI. There are 16 residues in the CDR3. Trimming removed 1 base from V and 4 bases from J, with 16 bases in between. CDR3 coding DNA: TGTGCCAGCAGTGAAGAGAAAAGGGACGGCACCTATGGCTACACCTTC. Translated, it gives CASSEEKRDGTYGYTF.